The 18 T cell receptor beta chains in this list originate from one sample, sequenced in a study of T cells in Graves' hyperthyroidism and ophthalmopathy. TCR beta CDR3 regions were amplified from RNA transcripts. Researchers ran a first-round RT-PCR on the TCR CDR3 using the HTBI primer set. One entry per CDR3 protein results from TCRdb running MiXCR on the multiplex PCR reads. Of more than 40,000 distinct CDR3 sequences detected, roughly 50% appear once; the ten largest clones hold under 35%. The specimen sequenced was peripheral blood or thyroid tissue (not recorded which). Receptor source: a woman aged 50 to 60 with Graves' hyperthyroidism.

This clonotype was observed at least ten times. This chain links TRBV20-1 with TRBJ2-3; TRBD2 aligns across 8 bases. With 1 base clipped from V and 4 bases from J, the junction kept 4 bases outside the gene matches. Germline-derived CDR1 and CDR2 are DFQATT and SNEGSKA (reference sequence). The CDR3 covers 14 residues. The CDR3 is CSARVGTRADTQYF. The DNA of the CDR3 is TGCAGTGCTAGAGTCGGGACTAGGGCAGATACGCAGTATTTT.

The rearrangement uses TRBV7-9 and TRBJ2-5; perhaps D is TRBD1 or TRBD2 (5 bases each). This CDR3 has 12 residues. V was cut by 9 bases and J by 1 base, with 9 bases left in between. Per the germline V gene, CDR1 is SEHNR and CDR2 is FQNEAQ (reference sequence). The CDR3 spells CASRDGQETQYF. In nucleotides, the CDR3 is TGTGCCAGTAGGGACGGCCAAGAGACCCAGTACTTC.

This clonotype was seen at least ten times. The rearrangement uses TRBV11-1 and TRBJ2-7, with TRBD1 matching over 8 bases. Germline V gene lookup returns CDR1 SGHAT and CDR2 FQDESV (reference sequence). Losses at the gene ends were 5 bases for V and 3 bases for J; bases not matched to a gene: 12. The CDR3 contains 16 residues. The CDR3 DNA reads as TGTGCCAGCAGCCCTAGTCCCGGGACAGGCCTCTACGAGCAGTACTTC. Residues: CASSPSPGTGLYEQYF.

This clonotype was recorded many times. The rearrangement joins TRBV7-9 to TRBJ1-2; 7 nucleotides match TRBD1. With 7 bases clipped from V and 6 bases from J, the junction kept 14 bases outside the gene matches. CDR1 and CDR2 (germline): SEHNR, FQNEAQ (reference sequence). CDR3 length: 15 residues. CDR3 loop: CASNQPLGQEDGYTF. The DNA of the CDR3 is TGTGCCAGCAACCAACCACTCGGACAGGAGGATGGCTACACCTTC.

This clonotype was detected ten times or more. J is TRBJ1-2 and V is TRBV5-6, with D unresolved. The CDR3 contains 12 residues. CDR1 and CDR2 from the germline V gene are SGHDT and YYEEEE. Deletions cut 0 bases from V and 4 bases from J, with 4 bases between. This CDR3 reads CASSLVFYGYTF. The DNA of the CDR3 is TGTGCCAGCAGCTTGGTTTTCTATGGCTACACCTTC.

The chain joins TRBV20-1 to TRBJ2-7, with D possibly matching TRBD1 (5 bases). V was shortened by 5 bases and J by 4 bases, with 12 bases between the two germline ends. The germline V gene has CDR1 DFQATT and CDR2 SNEGSKA (reference sequence). The CDR3 runs to 12 residues. DNA of the CDR3: TGCAGTGCTCTAATACAGGAATACGAGCAGTACTTC. This translates into CSALIQEYEQYF.

This sequence joins TRBV24-1 and TRBJ1-5; D remains unclear. V was shortened by 2 bases and J by 4 bases, with 11 bases between the two germline ends. In germline, CDR1 is KGHDR, CDR2 SFDVKD. There are 15 residues in the CDR3. The CDR3 region is CATSDSGETNQPQHF. CDR3 nucleotides: TGTGCCACCAGTGATTCCGGCGAAACGAATCAGCCCCAGCATTTT.

This clonotype was seen ten or more times. The chain employs TRBV2 and TRBJ2-7, with no clear D. Germline loops: CDR1 SNHLY, CDR2 FYNNEI. CDR3 length: 15 residues. The ends were cut back, 6 bases at V and 0 bases at J, with 15 bases in the middle. The CDR3 spells CASSPVADDSYEQYF. The CDR3 DNA follows: TGTGCCAGCAGCCCCGTAGCCGACGACTCCTACGAGCAGTACTTC.

Written as DNA, the CDR3 is TGTGCCAGCAGCTTATTCGGGGGCACTGGGGCCAACGTCCTGACTTTC. Its translation is CASSLFGGTGANVLTF. V usage is TRBV7-9 and J usage is TRBJ2-6; the D gene could be TRBD1 or TRBD2 (6 bases each). This CDR3 is 16 amino acids long. The V gene lost 2 bases and the J gene lost 2 bases, with 10 bases spanning the gap. From germline, CDR1 is SEHNR and CDR2 FQNEAQ (reference sequence).

The chain uses TRBV7-2 and TRBJ1-6, with D possibly matching TRBD1 (5 bases). Germline V gene data show CDR1 as SGHTA and CDR2 as FQGNSA. Trimming shortened V by 4 bases and J by 15 bases, and 10 bases separated the two germline ends. This CDR3 region has 11 residues. The CDR3 DNA follows: TGTGCCAGCAGCTCGGGGGGGGGCCTCCACTTT. It codes for CASSSGGGLHF.

J is TRBJ2-7 and V is TRBV7-2; 7 nucleotides align to TRBD2. The germline gives CDR1 SGHTA, CDR2 FQGNSA. The CDR3 has 16 residues. V shed 1 base, J shed 1 base, and the junction held 7 bases outside the gene matches. The CDR3 reads CASSLGGGSRSYEQYF. CDR3 DNA: TGTGCCAGCAGCTTAGGGGGCGGGAGTCGGTCCTACGAGCAGTACTTC.

The chain carries TRBV2 and TRBJ2-7; TRBD1 matches at 8 bases. V shed 6 bases and J 5 bases; nucleotides not matched to a gene: 15. There are 16 residues in the CDR3. The V gene's germline CDR1 is SNHLY and CDR2 FYNNEI. The CDR3 spells CASSHLGQGKRNEQYF. CDR3 nucleotide sequence: TGTGCCAGCAGCCATCTCGGACAGGGCAAGCGGAACGAGCAGTACTTC.

In nucleotides, the CDR3 is TGTGCCATCAGTGAGTCAGTATGGGGACGAACACGACAAGAGACCCAGTACTTC. The encoded protein is CAISESVWGRTRQETQYF. The chain couples TRBV10-3 to TRBJ2-5; D assignment may be TRBD1 or TRBD2 (5 bases each). The CDR3 spans 18 residues. Germline-derived CDR1 and CDR2 are ENHRY and SYGVKD. Trimming pared 0 bases from V and 2 bases from J, leaving 19 bases between.

On this clonotype itself: Compared with germline, one end of the junction differs, possibly owing to a read error. The V call is TRBV7-2, the J call TRBJ2-5, with a tentative D call TRBD1 (6 bases). The CDR3 loop spans 14 amino acids. The germline CDR1 and CDR2 sequences are SGHTA and FQGNSA. CDR3 amino acids: CASSQGGRGETQYF. The CDR3 DNA follows: TGCGCCAGCAGCCAAGGGGGTAGGGGAGAGACCCAGTACTTC. Drawing the rest from reference TRBV7-2 and TRBJ2-5, the complete variable domain is GAGVSQSPSNKVTEKGKDVELRCDPISGHTALYWYRQSLGQGLEFLIYFQGNSAPDKSGLPSDRFSAERTGGSVSTLTIQRTQQEDSAVYLCASSQGGRGETQYFGPGTRLLVL.

This clonotype was seen at least ten times. The chain is built from TRBV6-6 and TRBJ1-3; no reliable D call. CDR1 and CDR2 (germline): MNHNY, SVGAGI (reference sequence). This CDR3 contains 17 residues. V lost 6 bases to trimming and J lost 0 bases, with 18 bases between them. The CDR3 is CASSDRTQRDSGNTIYF. Here the CDR3 DNA reads TGTGCCAGCAGCGACCGAACTCAAAGGGACTCTGGAAACACCATATATTTT.

This clonotype was counted a few times. The chain employs TRBV7-9 and TRBJ1-1; 7 bases fit TRBD1. CDR3 size: 15 residues. J gave up 8 bases and V 3 bases, and 12 bases lay outside the gene matches. CDR1 and CDR2 from the germline V gene are SEHNR and FQNEAQ (reference sequence). CDR3 protein: CASSFSLGRGLEAFF. CDR3 nucleotide sequence: TGTGCCAGCAGCTTTAGTCTTGGAAGGGGGCTCGAAGCTTTCTTT.

There are many counts of this clonotype. One junction end does not reproduce the germline sequence, and a read error may be involved. The chain couples TRBV7-2 to TRBJ2-6; a weak D match, TRBD2 (5 bases). Per the germline V gene, CDR1 is SGHTA and CDR2 is FQGNSA. CDR3 length: 11 amino acids. Here the CDR3 DNA reads TGCGCCAGCAGCTTGGACTACGTCCTGACTTTC. Amino acids: CASSLDYVLTF.

This clonotype has a count of ten or more. The V call is TRBV5-8, the J call TRBJ1-2, with 9 bases fitting TRBD1. Germline V CDR1 and CDR2: SGHTS, YDEGEE. Germline trimming cut 1 base from V and 7 bases from J; bases unmatched to any gene: 5. The CDR3 is 14 residues long. Here the CDR3 reads CASSLLQGAVGYTF. The CDR3 bases are TGTGCCAGCAGCTTGTTACAGGGGGCGGTTGGCTACACCTTC.